The clone carrying this TCR beta chain was observed at least ten times. Antigen unknown. The data were obtained in a study of post-analysis software for immune sequencing data. Across the whole study: The cohort encompassed relapsing-remitting, secondary progressive and progressive-relapsing multiple sclerosis disease courses.

The TCR beta cDNA libraries carried unique molecular identifiers. T cells numbering about 1 to 10 million gave rise to 450,000 to 550,000 cDNA molecules. TCRdb called the PCR reads again in MiXCR, with one record for every CDR3 protein. The repertoire includes roughly 540,000 distinct CDR3 sequences, roughly 34% of them detected once, and 6% sits in the top ten. The germline V gene encodes CDR1 DFQATT and CDR2 SNEGSKA (reference sequence). The CDR3 has 14 amino acids. Trimming took 3 bases from V and 6 from J, leaving 16 bases between them. General study findings and limits: TRBV5-6, TRBV5-1 and TRBV20-1 belonged to a set of roughly five TRBV segments that were more frequent in patients than controls. Comparison with controls showed significantly lower normalized Chao1 diversity in multiple sclerosis patients. Co-batched samples clustered tightly together by F measure.

The sequenced material came from blood. The genes are TRBV20-1 and TRBJ2-3; D uncertain. The sequence came from a girl aged 2-17 years with multiple sclerosis. The DNA of the CDR3 is TGCAGTGCTAGGGTCTCTCACGGACCGGATACGCAGTATTTT. This encodes CSARVSHGPDTQYF.